The 12 T cell receptor beta chains below all came from one sample that was sequenced in a study of human T cells and chemical hapten exposure. Time point in this sample: patch test 3, about 24 weeks after DPC sensitization. Regarding treatment: therapeutic diphenylcyclopropenone sensitization with weekly scalp DPC. Each CDR3 protein gets one entry after TCRdb re-called the RACE reads with MiXCR. The table includes 95,000 to 150,000 distinct CDR3 sequences, around 11% detected once. This specimen consisted of whole blood, obtained in connection with sensitization to the hapten diphenylcyclopropenone (DPC). All receptors come from a woman aged 50 to 60 with alopecia areata. Some clones in this sample may be carry-over from other donors' samples.

This clonotype has more than one count but fewer than ten. The V and J genes are TRBV3-1 and TRBJ1-5; the D gene is possibly TRBD1 (5 bases). This CDR3 has 15 residues. The germline gives CDR1 LGHDT, CDR2 YNNKEL (reference sequence). Trimming removed 3 bases from V and 0 bases from J, with 9 bases in between. The CDR3 sequence: CASSQGGYSNQPQHF. The CDR3 DNA is TGTGCCAGCAGCCAGGGGGGTTATAGCAATCAGCCCCAGCATTTT.

This clonotype was detected ten times or more. The V call is TRBV7-7, the J call TRBJ2-7; D is possibly TRBD1 (7 bases). The V and J ends lost 5 bases and 6 bases respectively, with 20 bases between them. The CDR3 spans 15 residues. The germline CDR1 and CDR2 sequences are SSHAT and FNYEAQ (reference sequence). The chain's CDR3 is CASSPDTTGTPEQYF. The CDR3 nucleotides read TGTGCCAGCAGCCCTGATACGACAGGGACTCCCGAGCAGTACTTC.

This clonotype was detected ten times or more. J is TRBJ2-3 and V is TRBV7-9, with TRBD1 identical over 7 bases. Germline V gene lookup returns CDR1 SEHNR and CDR2 FQNEAQ (reference sequence). The CDR3 totals 15 residues. J was trimmed by 0 bases and V by 4 bases; bases with no gene match: 4. CDR3 loop: CASSSPGQSTDTQYF. CDR3 DNA sequence: TGTGCCAGCAGCTCTCCGGGACAGAGCACAGATACGCAGTATTTT. Filled out from reference TRBV7-9 and TRBJ2-3, the complete variable domain reads DTGVSQNPRHKITKRGQNVTFRCDPISEHNRLYWYRQTLGQGPEFLTYFQNEAQLEKSRLLSDRFSAERPKGSFSTLEIQRTEQGDSAMYLCASSSPGQSTDTQYFGPGTRLTVL.

This clonotype turned up a few times. The chain is built from TRBV20-1 and TRBJ1-1; the D gene is possibly TRBD1 (5 bases). Germline CDR1 DFQATT, CDR2 SNEGSKA (reference sequence). The CDR3 spans 12 residues. Trimming removed 3 bases at V and 4 bases at J, with 9 bases between. The CDR3 nucleotides read TGCAGTGCTAGTAGAGGGGCCACTGAAGCTTTCTTT. It codes for CSASRGATEAFF.

The chain couples TRBV7-8 to TRBJ2-7, with D possibly TRBD1 on 6 matching bases. The CDR3 totals 12 residues. CDR1 is SGHVS and CDR2 is FQNEAQ in the germline V gene. Trimming pared 0 bases from V and 7 bases from J, leaving 7 bases between. This CDR3 is CASSLAQGEQYF. The CDR3 coding sequence is TGTGCCAGCAGCTTAGCGCAGGGGGAGCAGTACTTC.

The chain links TRBV14 to TRBJ2-7; D may be TRBD1 (6 bases). Trimming pared 5 bases from V and 3 bases from J, leaving 17 bases between. Germline assignment: CDR1 SGHDN and CDR2 FVKESK. The CDR3 extends over 15 amino acids. CDR3 in DNA: TGTGCCAGCAGCAGAGTCCTGGGGGCGTTCTACGAGCAGTACTTC. This sequence encodes CASSRVLGAFYEQYF.

This clonotype was seen a few times. The chain employs TRBV4-3 and TRBJ2-1; TRBD1 matches at 7 bases. There are 15 residues in the CDR3. The germline V gene encodes CDR1 LGHNA and CDR2 YSLEER. Trimming took 4 bases from V and 6 from J; bases not matched to a gene: 9. CDR3 amino acids: CASSPDRAPRNEQFF. The CDR3 nucleotides read TGCGCCAGCAGCCCCGACAGGGCCCCCCGCAATGAGCAGTTCTTC.

This rearrangement joins TRBV28 to TRBJ2-7, with 7 bases fitting TRBD2. This CDR3 is 11 amino acids long. Germline V gives CDR1 MDHEN, CDR2 SYDVKM. J gave up 6 bases and V 7 bases, and 3 bases lay outside the gene matches. CDR3 nucleotides: TGTGCCAGCACCGTAGCGGGCGAGCAGTACTTC. Protein: CASTVAGEQYF.

This clonotype was observed a few times. The V and J genes are TRBV29-1 and TRBJ2-2; D is unresolved. Germline-derived CDR1 and CDR2 are SQVTM and ANQGSEA. The CDR3 loop spans 12 amino acids. Trimming took off 3 bases at V and 5 bases at J, with 7 bases between the two ends. For the CDR3, the DNA is TGCAGCGTTGACCAGCCGACCGGGGAGCTGTTTTTT. Amino acid sequence: CSVDQPTGELFF.

The gene calls are TRBV6-2 or TRBV6-3 and TRBJ2-5, with D maybe TRBD2 (5 bases). V was trimmed by 6 bases and J by 2 bases, leaving 13 bases between them. The germline gives CDR1 MNHEY, CDR2 SVGEGT. The CDR3 extends over 14 amino acids. The CDR3 reads CASSRSGVQETQYF. DNA of the CDR3: TGTGCCAGCAGCAGATCCGGGGTACAAGAGACCCAGTACTTC.

This clonotype was observed a handful of times. The genes are TRBV4-1 and TRBJ2-7; the D is unclear. The CDR3 totals 15 residues. The germline V gene encodes CDR1 MGHRA and CDR2 YSYEKL. Between the trimmed V and J ends, which lost 4 bases and 3 bases, there was a span of 16 bases. This chain's CDR3 is CASSPTPDGNYEQYF. CDR3 nucleotides: TGCGCCAGCAGCCCCACCCCAGACGGAAACTACGAGCAGTACTTC.

The sample holds a few counts of this clonotype. This rearrangement joins TRBV27 to TRBJ2-5, with TRBD1 matching over 7 bases. There are 15 residues in the CDR3. J gave up 5 bases and V 8 bases, and 14 bases lay outside the gene matches. Germline assignment: CDR1 MNHEY and CDR2 SMNVEV (reference sequence). The DNA for the CDR3 is TGTGCCAGCTCTTCCCCAAGGGGGCGCGAGGAGACCCAGTACTTC. Amino acids: CASSSPRGREETQYF.